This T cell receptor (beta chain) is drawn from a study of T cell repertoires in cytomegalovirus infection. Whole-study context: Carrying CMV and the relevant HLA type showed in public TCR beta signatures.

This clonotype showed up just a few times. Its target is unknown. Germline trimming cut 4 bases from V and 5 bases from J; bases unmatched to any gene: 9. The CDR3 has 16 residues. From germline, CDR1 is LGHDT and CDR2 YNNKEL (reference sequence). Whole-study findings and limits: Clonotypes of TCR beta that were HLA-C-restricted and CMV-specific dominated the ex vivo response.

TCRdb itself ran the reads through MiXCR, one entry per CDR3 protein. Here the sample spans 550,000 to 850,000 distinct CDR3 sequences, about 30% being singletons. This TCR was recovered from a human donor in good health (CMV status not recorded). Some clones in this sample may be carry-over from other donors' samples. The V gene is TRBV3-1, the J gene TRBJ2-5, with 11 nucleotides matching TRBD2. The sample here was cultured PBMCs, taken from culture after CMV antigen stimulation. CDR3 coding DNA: TGTGCCAGCAGCCTAGGACTAGCGGGCTTGGATGAGACCCAGTACTTC. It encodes CASSLGLAGLDETQYF.